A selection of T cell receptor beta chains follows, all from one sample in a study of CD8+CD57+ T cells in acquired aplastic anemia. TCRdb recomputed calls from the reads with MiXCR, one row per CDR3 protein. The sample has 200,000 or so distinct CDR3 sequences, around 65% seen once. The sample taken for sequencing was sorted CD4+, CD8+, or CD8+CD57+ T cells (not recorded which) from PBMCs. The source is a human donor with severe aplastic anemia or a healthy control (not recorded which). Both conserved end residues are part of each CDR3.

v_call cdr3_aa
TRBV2 CASTGGAGEKLFF
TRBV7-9 CASRHLSSYNEQFF
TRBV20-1 CSAMGLAGTQETQYF
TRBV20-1 CSAGGQNTFYNEQFF
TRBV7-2 CASSLGNPQPQHF
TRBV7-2 CASSLVGGKGGELFF
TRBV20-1 CSAREATGPGELFF
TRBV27 CASSTSGEGGTYNEQFF
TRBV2 CASRVQGAPGEAFF
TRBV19 CASSRQGAAYEQYF
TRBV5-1 CASSPDSPYEQYF
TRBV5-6 CASSLLDNEQFF
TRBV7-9 CASSLTGETEAFF
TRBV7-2 CASSFSSGETQYF
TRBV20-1 CSAKPMTGGSRGYTF
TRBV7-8 CASSLLPWGAQYQETQYF
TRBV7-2 CASSLRVGADTQYF
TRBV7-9 CASSLASSGGVNEQFF
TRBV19 CASSTQAGRETQYF
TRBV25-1 CASSVSLGQGSSYEQYF
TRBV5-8 CASSLEQGADEQYF
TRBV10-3 CAISQTGGRETQYF
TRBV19 CASSIFQGLLLVTTEAFF
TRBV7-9 CASSHQGTKGYTF
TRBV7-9 CASSHLGQGPYEQYF
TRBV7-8 CASSRIQSRGPEYF
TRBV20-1 CSARDSYTPNEKLFF
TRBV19 CASSNSGANVLTF
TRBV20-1 CSAREHKAQETQYF
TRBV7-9 CASSQRTGDGELFF
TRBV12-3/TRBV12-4 CASSLRRGPAYEQYF
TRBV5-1 CASSGESEAFF
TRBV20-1 CSAMTRNTEAFF
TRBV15 CATSRDSPLHF
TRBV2 CASSELGTANTEAFF
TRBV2 CASSQGQSSYEQYF
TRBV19 CASSISWTGGIQYF
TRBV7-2 CASSLGPATNEKLFF
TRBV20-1 CSAILPTEVNGYTF
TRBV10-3 CAFRPWDRGVTNEKLFF
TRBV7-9 CASRNRGSPGELFF
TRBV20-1 CSARAGQAYTEAFF
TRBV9 CASSKGGLPETQYF
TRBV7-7 CASSFWPRGSSTDTQYF
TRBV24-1 CATSDLRDGKGEQYF
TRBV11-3 CASSGQGGESYGYTF
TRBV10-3 CAINQGRMNTEAFF
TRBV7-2 CASSLEGGGTQYF
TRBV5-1 CASSLDRNYGYTF
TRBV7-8 CASSSPRGLGGYTF
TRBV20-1 CSARTGTANTGELFF
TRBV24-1 CATSMDRWNTDTQYF
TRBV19 CASSARVSGETQYF
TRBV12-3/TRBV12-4 CASSLAGTGSTYF
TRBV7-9 CASSLLETSTDTQYF
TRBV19 CASSIQDTTNTGELFF